The T cell receptor beta chain described here comes from a study of OX40 agonist ivuxolimab in advanced cancers. The overall study: The drug used for patients, ivuxolimab, was an agonistic anti-OX40 (CD134) antibody. Patients treated during dose escalation were battling hepatocellular carcinoma, melanoma, renal cell or head and neck cancer.

Some clones are missing from TCRdb's copy, which holds only in-frame ones; the method was immunoSEQ multiplex PCR. The sample has 60,000 to 95,000 clones, roughly 85% seen once. The V end was cut by 2 bases, the J end by 1 base, with 17 bases between. This CDR3 comprises 17 residues. Per the germline V gene, CDR1 is WSHSY and CDR2 is SAAADI. The TCR originated in an adult with an advanced solid tumor such as melanoma, head and neck, liver or kidney cancer. The sample here was CD4+ or CD8+ T cells sorted from blood, taken in a trial of the OX40 agonist ivuxolimab. The gene calls are TRBV10-2 and TRBJ1-2, with D possibly being TRBD1 (6 bases). The CDR3 region is CASSEGSGGFINYGYTF. The CDR3 bases are TGCGCCAGCAGTGAGGGGTCCGGGGGCTTTATTAACTATGGCTACACCTTC.